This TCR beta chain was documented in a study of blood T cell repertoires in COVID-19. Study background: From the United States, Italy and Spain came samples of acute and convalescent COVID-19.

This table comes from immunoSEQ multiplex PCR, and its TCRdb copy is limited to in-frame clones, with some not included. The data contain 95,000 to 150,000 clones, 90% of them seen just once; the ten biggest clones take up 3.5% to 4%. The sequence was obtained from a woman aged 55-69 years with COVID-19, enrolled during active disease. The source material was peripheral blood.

CDR3 sequence: CASSRDISTDTQYF. The CDR3 DNA sequence: TGTGCCAGCAGCCGGGACATTAGCACAGATACGCAGTATTTT. The chain employs TRBV7-2 and TRBJ2-3; D may be TRBD1 (6 bases). This CDR3 is built from 14 residues. The germline V gene encodes CDR1 SGHTA and CDR2 FQGNSA. V was shortened by 5 bases and J by 0 bases, with 9 bases between the two germline ends.